This TCR beta chain was obtained from a study of T cell clusters in autoimmune cytopenias. TRB rearrangements were amplified by touch-down multiplex PCR with mixed TRB-A/B primers. Reprocessing the multiplex PCR reads, TCRdb reports a single entry for every CDR3 protein and omits DNA. This sample contains roughly 6,900 distinct CDR3 sequences. The length of the CDR3 is 15 residues. Germline V lookup: CDR1 SGHDT, CDR2 YYEEEE. TRB was amplified from 250 ng of peripheral blood genomic DNA per sample. A further study also used this sample, focusing on T cell repertoires in aging, cancer and after chemotherapy.

The V and J genes are TRBV5-6 and TRBJ2-5; TCRdb calls TRBD2, which cannot be checked without DNA. The sample was peripheral blood. This clonotype was sampled from a human donor in good health. This CDR3 is CASSQTSGGQETQYF.